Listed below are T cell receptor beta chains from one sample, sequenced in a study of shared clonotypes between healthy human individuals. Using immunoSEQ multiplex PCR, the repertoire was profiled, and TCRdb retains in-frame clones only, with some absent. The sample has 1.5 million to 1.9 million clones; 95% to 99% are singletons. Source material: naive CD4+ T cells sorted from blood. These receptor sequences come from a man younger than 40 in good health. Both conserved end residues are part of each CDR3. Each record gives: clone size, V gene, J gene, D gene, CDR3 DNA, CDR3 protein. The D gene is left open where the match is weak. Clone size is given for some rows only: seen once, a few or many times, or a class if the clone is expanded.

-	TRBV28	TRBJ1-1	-	TGTGCCAGCAGTTTATTGGACCGGAACACTGAAGCTTTCTTT	CASSLLDRNTEAFF
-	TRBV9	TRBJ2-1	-	TGTGCCAGCAGCGTCGTGGACAGCTCCTACAATGAGCAGTTCTTC	CASSVVDSSYNEQFF
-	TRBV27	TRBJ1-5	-	TGCGCCACGGGCTATAGACATCAGCCCCAGCATTTT	CATGYRHQPQHF
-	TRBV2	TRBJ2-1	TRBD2	TGTGCCAGCAGAGGGGGACTAGCGGTCTTTAATGAGCAGTTCTTC	CASRGGLAVFNEQFF
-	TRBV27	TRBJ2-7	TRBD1	TGTGCCAGCAGTTTATTTCCCCCCACGGGGACCTCTGGGAGGACAGGGAACTACGAGCAGTACTTC	CASSLFPPTGTSGRTGNYEQYF
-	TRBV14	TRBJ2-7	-	TGTGCCAGCAGCCAACGAGGGCCTAGCTGGTACGAGCAGTACTTC	CASSQRGPSWYEQYF
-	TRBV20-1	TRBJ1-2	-	TGCAGTGCTAGGGACAGCTTGGACTACACCTTC	CSARDSLDYTF
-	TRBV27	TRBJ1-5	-	TGTGCCAGCAGTTTGAACCCTGGCTCGGCAGGGAATCAGCCCCAGCATTTT	CASSLNPGSAGNQPQHF
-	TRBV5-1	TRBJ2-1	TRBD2	TGCGCCAGCAGCTTGGACGTTGCGGGAGGAAACAATGAGCAGTTCTTC	CASSLDVAGGNNEQFF
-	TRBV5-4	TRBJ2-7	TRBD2	TGTGCCAGCAGCTTGGGCCCAGGGAGGGTGTACTTC	CASSLGPGRVYF
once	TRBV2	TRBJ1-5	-	TGTGCCAGCAGTGAAGCCGGCAGGGATTATCAGCCCCAGCATTTT	CASSEAGRDYQPQHF
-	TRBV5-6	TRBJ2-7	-	TGTGCCAGCATCCGAAGGTCCGGATACGAGCAGTACTTC	CASIRRSGYEQYF
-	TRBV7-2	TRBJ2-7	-	TGTGCCAGCAGCTTGAGGCTGGCTACTAACGAGCAGTACTTC	CASSLRLATNEQYF
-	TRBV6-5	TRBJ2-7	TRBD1	TGTGCCAGCTCTAGGGGGCACGAGCAGTACTTC	CASSRGHEQYF
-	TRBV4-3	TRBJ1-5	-	TGCGCCAGCAGCCAAGAGGAAGGGAATCAGCCCCAGCATTTT	CASSQEEGNQPQHF
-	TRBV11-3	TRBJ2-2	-	TGTGCCAGCAGCTTCAGTCCTCGGTCCAGGGGGGGCACCGGGGAGCTGTTTTTT	CASSFSPRSRGGTGELFF
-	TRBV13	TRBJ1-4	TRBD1	TGTGCCAGCAGCGCCAGACAGGGAGGGAGTGAAAAACTGTTTTTT	CASSARQGGSEKLFF
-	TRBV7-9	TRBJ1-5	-	TGTGCCAGCAGCTTAGGGGGGCCTCCCCAGCATTTT	CASSLGGPPQHF
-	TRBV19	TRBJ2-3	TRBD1	TGTGCCAGTAGTGCGGACAGGGTTTTTACAGATACGCAGTATTTT	CASSADRVFTDTQYF
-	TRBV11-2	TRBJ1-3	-	TGTGCCAGCAGCTTAGCGGCATTTCCTGGAAACACCATATATTTT	CASSLAAFPGNTIYF
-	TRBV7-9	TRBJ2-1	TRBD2	TGTGCCAGCAGCTTAGCGCTGGGACTAGCGACCGGGCAGTTCTTC	CASSLALGLATGQFF
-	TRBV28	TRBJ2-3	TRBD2	TGTGCCAGCAGCTGGAGGCGGGGGGCAAATACGCAGTATTTT	CASSWRRGANTQYF
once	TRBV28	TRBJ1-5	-	TGTGCCAGCAGCCGCCCCTTAGGGCCCCAGCATTTT	CASSRPLGPQHF
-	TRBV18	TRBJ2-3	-	TGTGCCAGCTCACCGAGGTCGCGCACAGATACGCAGTATTTT	CASSPRSRTDTQYF
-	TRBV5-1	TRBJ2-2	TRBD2	TGCGCCAGCAGCCCTCTGGCGGGGGGACCCGGGGAGCTGTTTTTT	CASSPLAGGPGELFF
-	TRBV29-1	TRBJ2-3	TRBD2	TGCAGCGTCGATAGCGGGACAGATACGCAGTATTTT	CSVDSGTDTQYF
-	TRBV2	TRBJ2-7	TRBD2	TGTGCCAGCAGTGAGATCTCGGCGGGAGGTATGTACGAGCAGTACTTC	CASSEISAGGMYEQYF
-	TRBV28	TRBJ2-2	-	TGTGCCAGCAGTTTGACAGGACACACCGGGGAGCTGTTTTTT	CASSLTGHTGELFF
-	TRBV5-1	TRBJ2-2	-	TGCGCCAGCAGCCCCGCCCGGAGGGAGCTGTTTTTT	CASSPARRELFF
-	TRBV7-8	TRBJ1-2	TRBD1	TGTGCCAGCAGCTTAGACAGGGGGGACTATGGCTACACCTTC	CASSLDRGDYGYTF
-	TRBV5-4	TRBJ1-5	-	TGTGCCAGCAGCTTGGACGGGAATAGCAATCAGCCCCAGCATTTT	CASSLDGNSNQPQHF
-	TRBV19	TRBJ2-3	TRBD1	TGTGCCAGTAGTATTTCGCCGGGACAGGGGACAGATACGCAGTATTTT	CASSISPGQGTDTQYF
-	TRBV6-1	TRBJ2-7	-	TGTGCCAGCAGTGAAGAACCCTACGAGCAGTACTTC	CASSEEPYEQYF
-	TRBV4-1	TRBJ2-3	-	TGCGCCAGCAGCCAAAGGGGGCTAGCGGACACAGATACGCAGTATTTT	CASSQRGLADTDTQYF
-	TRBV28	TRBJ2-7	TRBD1	TGTGCCAGCAGTTTCCGAACAGGACAGGGGGCCGCCTACGAGCAGTACTTC	CASSFRTGQGAAYEQYF
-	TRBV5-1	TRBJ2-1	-	TGCGCCAGCAGCCCCGGACGAATCTCCTACAATGAGCAGTTCTTC	CASSPGRISYNEQFF
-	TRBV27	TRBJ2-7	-	TGTGCCAGCAGCCACGGCAGACAGGACGGCGAGCAGTACTTC	CASSHGRQDGEQYF
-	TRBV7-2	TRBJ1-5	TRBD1	TGTGCCAGCAGCGCGTCCGGGACAGGGGGTTATCAGCCCCAGCATTTT	CASSASGTGGYQPQHF
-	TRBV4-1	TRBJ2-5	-	TGCGCCAGCGGGGGGACCCAAGGGGGGACCCAGTACTTC	CASGGTQGGTQYF
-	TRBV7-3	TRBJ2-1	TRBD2	TGTGCCAGCAGCACAAGCGGGGGTAGGCACAATGAGCAGTTCTTC	CASSTSGGRHNEQFF
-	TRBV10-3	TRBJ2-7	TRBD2	TGTGCCATCAGTGAGCCGGGACTAGCGAACTACGAGCAGTACTTC	CAISEPGLANYEQYF
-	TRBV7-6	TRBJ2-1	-	TGTGCCAGCAGCCAGGTGCGGGGACCCTACAATGAGCAGTTCTTC	CASSQVRGPYNEQFF
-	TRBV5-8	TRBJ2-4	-	TGTGCCAGCAGCTTGGATAGACTAGCCAAAAACATTCAGTACTTC	CASSLDRLAKNIQYF
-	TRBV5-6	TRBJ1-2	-	TGTGCCAGCAGCCCGACCTCTAGACGGGAATATGGCTACACCTTC	CASSPTSRREYGYTF
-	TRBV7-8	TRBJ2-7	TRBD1	TGTGCCAGCAGCCACCTGGCTATCGGGACAGGGCCTTTCGGGCAGTACTTC	CASSHLAIGTGPFGQYF
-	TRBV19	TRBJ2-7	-	TGTGCCAGTAAAATGGGGCTACCTGGGGACGAGCAGTACTTC	CASKMGLPGDEQYF
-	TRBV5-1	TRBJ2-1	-	TGCGCCAGCAGCTTGGTTGCGATTACCTACAATGAGCAGTTCTTC	CASSLVAITYNEQFF
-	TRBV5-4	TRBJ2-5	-	TGTGCCAGCAGCTTGTTTTTCTTTCGGGAACACCAAGAGACCCAGTACTTC	CASSLFFFREHQETQYF
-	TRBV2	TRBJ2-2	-	TGTGCCAGCAGTGTTTGGGGGGAGCTGTTTTTT	CASSVWGELFF
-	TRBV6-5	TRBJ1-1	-	TGTGCCAGCAGTACCCCGGGACTCCTCACTGAAGCTTTCTTT	CASSTPGLLTEAFF
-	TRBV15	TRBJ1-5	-	TGTGCCACCAGCAGAGACCCCTTTGAAGGTAGCAATCAGCCCCAGCATTTT	CATSRDPFEGSNQPQHF
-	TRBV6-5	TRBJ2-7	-	TGTGCCAGCAGTTACTCTTTCGGTCGCCCCTACGAGCAGTACTTC	CASSYSFGRPYEQYF
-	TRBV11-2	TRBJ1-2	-	TGTGCCAGCAGCCCCGGGGGAGGGGTCTATGGCTACACCTTC	CASSPGGGVYGYTF
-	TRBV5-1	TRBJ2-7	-	TGCGCCAGCAGCTTAGAGACTGGTTCCTACGAGCAGTACTTC	CASSLETGSYEQYF
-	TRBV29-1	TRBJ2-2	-	TGCAGCGGTACCACAGGAACCGGGGAGCTGTTTTTT	CSGTTGTGELFF
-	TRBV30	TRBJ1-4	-	TGTGCCTGCAGACGAATCGGGCCCACCCAACTGTTTTTT	CACRRIGPTQLFF
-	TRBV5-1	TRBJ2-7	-	TGCGCCAGCAGCTTGAGCCTCTCCTACGAGCAGTACTTC	CASSLSLSYEQYF